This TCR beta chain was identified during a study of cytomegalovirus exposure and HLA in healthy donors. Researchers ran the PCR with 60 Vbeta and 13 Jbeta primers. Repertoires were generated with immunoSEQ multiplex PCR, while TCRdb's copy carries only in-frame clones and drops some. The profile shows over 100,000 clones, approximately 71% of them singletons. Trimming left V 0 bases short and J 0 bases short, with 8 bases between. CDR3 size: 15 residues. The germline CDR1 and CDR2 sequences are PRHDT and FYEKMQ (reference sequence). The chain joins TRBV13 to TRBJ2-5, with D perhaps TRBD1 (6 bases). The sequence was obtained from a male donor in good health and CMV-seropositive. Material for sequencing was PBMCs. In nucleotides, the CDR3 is TGTGCCAGCAGCTTAGGCCAGGGGTACCAAGAGACCCAGTACTTC. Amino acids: CASSLGQGYQETQYF.